The clone carrying this T cell receptor (beta chain) came up once. TCRdb's table, derived via immunoSEQ multiplex PCR, lists solely in-frame clones and lacks some. The table has under 55,000 clones, approximately 95% seen once. The source of the sample is a study of technical replicates of blood from a few donors. This TCR was sampled from a human donor in good health. Material: T cells isolated from PBMCs.

The CDR3 DNA reads TGTGCCAGTAGTATAGATTACAGATGGGACAAGAATGAAAAACTGTTTTTT. This gives the protein CASSIDYRWDKNEKLFF. This chain links TRBV19 with TRBJ1-4, with D perhaps matching TRBD1 (6 bases). Per germline, CDR1 LNHDA and CDR2 SQIVND (reference sequence). V gave up 0 bases and J gave up 5 bases, with 16 bases separating them. The CDR3 is 17 residues long.